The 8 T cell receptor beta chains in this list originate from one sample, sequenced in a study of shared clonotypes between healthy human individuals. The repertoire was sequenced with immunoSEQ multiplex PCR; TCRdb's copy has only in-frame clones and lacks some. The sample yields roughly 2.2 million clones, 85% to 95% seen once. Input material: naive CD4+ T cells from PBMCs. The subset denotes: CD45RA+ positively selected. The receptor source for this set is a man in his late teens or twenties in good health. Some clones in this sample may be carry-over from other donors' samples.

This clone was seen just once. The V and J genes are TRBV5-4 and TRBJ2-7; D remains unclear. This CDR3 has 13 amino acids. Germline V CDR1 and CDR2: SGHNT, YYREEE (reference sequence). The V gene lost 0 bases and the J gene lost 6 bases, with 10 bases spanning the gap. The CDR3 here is CASSLARTGEQYF. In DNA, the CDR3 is TGTGCCAGCAGCTTGGCAAGGACGGGCGAGCAGTACTTC.

The CDR3 sequence: CASRAGGYSNQPQHF. The CDR3 coding sequence is TGTGCCAGCCGGGCGGGGGGTTATAGCAATCAGCCCCAGCATTTT. The chain employs TRBV28 and TRBJ1-5, with a possible D match to TRBD1 (5 bases). CDR1 and CDR2 from the germline V gene are MDHEN and SYDVKM. CDR3 size: 15 residues. Trimming took 8 bases from V and 0 from J, leaving 14 bases between them.

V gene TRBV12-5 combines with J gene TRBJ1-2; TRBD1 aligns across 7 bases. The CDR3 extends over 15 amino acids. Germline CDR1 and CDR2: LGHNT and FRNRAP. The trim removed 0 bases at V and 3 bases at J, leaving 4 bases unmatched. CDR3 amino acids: CASGLVGGGYYGYTF. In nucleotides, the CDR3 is TGTGCTAGTGGTTTGGTGGGAGGGGGCTACTATGGCTACACCTTC.

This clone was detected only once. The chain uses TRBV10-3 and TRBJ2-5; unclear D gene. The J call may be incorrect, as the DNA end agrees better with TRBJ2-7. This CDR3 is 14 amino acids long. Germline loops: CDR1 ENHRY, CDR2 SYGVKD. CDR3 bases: TGTGCCACCCAAAAGGCAGTTAACGCCTACGAGCAGTACTTC. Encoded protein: CATQKAVNAYEQYF.

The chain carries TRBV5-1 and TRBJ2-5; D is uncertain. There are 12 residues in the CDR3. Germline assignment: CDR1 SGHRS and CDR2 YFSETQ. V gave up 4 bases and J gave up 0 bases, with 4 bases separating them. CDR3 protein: CASSEDQETQYF. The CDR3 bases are TGCGCCAGCAGCGAGGACCAAGAGACCCAGTACTTC.

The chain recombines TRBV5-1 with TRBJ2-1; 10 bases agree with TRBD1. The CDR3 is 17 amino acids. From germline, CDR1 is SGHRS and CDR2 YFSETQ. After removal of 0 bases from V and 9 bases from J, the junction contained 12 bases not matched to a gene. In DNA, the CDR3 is TGCGCCAGCAGCTTGGACACACCGGGACAGGGGTATACTGAGCAGTTCTTC. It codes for CASSLDTPGQGYTEQFF.

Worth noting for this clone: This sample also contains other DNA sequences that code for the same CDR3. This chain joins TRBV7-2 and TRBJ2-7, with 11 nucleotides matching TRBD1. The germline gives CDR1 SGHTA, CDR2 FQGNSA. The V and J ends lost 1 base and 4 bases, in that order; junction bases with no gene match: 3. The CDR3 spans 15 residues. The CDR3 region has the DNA TGTGCCAGCAGCTTAGACGGGACAGGGGGTTACGAGCAGTACTTC. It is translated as CASSLDGTGGYEQYF.

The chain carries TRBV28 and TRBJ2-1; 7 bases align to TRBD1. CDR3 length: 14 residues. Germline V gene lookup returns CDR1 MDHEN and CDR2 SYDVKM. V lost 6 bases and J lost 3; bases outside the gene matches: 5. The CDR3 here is CASRTGTDYNEQFF. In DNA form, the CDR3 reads TGTGCCAGCAGAACCGGGACAGACTACAATGAGCAGTTCTTC. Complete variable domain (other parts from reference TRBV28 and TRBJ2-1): DVKVTQSSRYLVKRTGEKVFLECVQDMDHENMFWYRQDPGLGLRLIYFSYDVKMKEKGDIPEGYSVSREKKERFSLILESASTNQTSMYLCASRTGTDYNEQFFGPGTRLTVL.